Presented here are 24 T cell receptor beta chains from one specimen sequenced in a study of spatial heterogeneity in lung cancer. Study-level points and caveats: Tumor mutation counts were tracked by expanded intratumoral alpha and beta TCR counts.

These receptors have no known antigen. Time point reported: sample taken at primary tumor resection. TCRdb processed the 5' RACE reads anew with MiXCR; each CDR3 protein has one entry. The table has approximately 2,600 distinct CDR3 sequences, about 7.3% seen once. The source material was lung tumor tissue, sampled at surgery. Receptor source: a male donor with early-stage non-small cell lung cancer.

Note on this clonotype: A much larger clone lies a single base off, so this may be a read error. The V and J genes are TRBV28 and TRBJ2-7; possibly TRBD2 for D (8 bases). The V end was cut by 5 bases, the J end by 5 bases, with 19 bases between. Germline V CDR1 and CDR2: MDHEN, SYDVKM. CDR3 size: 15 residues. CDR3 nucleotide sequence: TGTGCCAGCAGTCCCGGGAGGGGGCGCGTCGACGAGCAGTACTTC. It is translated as CASSPGRGRVDEQYF. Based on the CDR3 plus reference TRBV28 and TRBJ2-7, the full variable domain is DVKVTQSSRYLVKRTGEKVFLECVQDMDHENMFWYRQDPGLGLRLIYFSYDVKMKEKGDIPEGYSVSREKKERFSLILESASTNQTSMYLCASSPGRGRVDEQYFGPGTRLTVT.

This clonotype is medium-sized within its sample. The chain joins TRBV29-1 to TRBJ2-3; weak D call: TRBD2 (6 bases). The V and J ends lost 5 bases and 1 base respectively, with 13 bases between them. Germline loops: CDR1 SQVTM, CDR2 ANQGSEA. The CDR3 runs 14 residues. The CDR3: CSVSGEAGTDTQYF. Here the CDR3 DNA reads TGCAGCGTTAGTGGGGAGGCGGGCACAGATACGCAGTATTTT.

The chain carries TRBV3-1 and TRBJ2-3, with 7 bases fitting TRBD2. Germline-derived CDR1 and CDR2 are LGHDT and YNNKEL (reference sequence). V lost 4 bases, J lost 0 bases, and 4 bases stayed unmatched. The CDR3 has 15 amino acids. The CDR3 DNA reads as TGTGCCAGCAGCCCGGGACTAACCAGCACAGATACGCAGTATTTT. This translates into CASSPGLTSTDTQYF.

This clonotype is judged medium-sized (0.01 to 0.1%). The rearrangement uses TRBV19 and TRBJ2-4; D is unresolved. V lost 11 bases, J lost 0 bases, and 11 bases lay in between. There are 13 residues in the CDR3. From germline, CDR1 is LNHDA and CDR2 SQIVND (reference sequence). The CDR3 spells CAARDLAKNIQYF. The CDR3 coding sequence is TGTGCCGCCAGAGATCTAGCCAAAAACATTCAGTACTTC.

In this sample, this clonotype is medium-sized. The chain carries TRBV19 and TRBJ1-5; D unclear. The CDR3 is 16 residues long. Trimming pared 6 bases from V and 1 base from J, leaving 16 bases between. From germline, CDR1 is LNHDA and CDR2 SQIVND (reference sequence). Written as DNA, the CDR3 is TGTGCCAGTAGGGGAAATACGGGGTTGAGCAATCAGCCCCAGCATTTT. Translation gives CASRGNTGLSNQPQHF.

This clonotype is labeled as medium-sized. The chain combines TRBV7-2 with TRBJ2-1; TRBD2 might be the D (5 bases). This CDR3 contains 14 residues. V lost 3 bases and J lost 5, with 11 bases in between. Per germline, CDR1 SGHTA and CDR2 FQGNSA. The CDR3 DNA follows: TGTGCCAGCAGCTTCGGGAACACCAACAATGAGCAGTTCTTC. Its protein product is CASSFGNTNNEQFF.

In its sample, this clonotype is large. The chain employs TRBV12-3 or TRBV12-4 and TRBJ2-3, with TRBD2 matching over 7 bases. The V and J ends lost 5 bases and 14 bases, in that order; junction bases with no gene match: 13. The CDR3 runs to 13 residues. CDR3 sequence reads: CASSPREAGERYF. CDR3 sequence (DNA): TGTGCCAGCAGTCCCCGTGAGGCGGGGGAGAGGTATTTT.

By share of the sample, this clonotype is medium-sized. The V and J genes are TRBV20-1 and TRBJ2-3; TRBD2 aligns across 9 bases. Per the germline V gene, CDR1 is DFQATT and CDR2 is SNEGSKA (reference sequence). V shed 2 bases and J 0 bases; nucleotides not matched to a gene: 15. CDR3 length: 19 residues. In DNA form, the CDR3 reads TGCAGTGCTAGAAATAGCGGGGGCCGCATCACGACTAGCACAGATACGCAGTATTTT. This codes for CSARNSGGRITTSTDTQYF.

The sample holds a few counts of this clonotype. For the CDR3, the DNA is TGTGCCAGCAGTGCCAAGAGAGGGAACTCTGGAAACACCATATATTTT. It yields the protein CASSAKRGNSGNTIYF. J is TRBJ1-3 and V is TRBV6-5; D remains ambiguous. Trimming cost V 5 bases and J 0 bases, with 14 bases left between them. The CDR3 totals 16 residues. The V gene's germline CDR1 is MNHEY and CDR2 SVGAGI.

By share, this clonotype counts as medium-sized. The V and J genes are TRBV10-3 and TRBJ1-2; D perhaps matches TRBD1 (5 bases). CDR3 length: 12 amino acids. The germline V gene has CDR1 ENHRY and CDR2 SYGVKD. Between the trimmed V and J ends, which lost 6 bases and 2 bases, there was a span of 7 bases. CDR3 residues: CAISDRNYGYTF. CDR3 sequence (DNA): TGTGCCATCAGCGACAGAAACTATGGCTACACCTTC.

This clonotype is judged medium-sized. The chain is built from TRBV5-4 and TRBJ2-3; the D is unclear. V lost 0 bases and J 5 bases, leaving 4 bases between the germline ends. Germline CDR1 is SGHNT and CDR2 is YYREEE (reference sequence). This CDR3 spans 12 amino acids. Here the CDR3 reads CASSLGGDTQYF. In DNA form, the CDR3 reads TGTGCCAGCAGCTTGGGAGGAGATACGCAGTATTTT. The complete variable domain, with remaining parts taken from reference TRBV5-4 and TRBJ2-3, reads ETGVTQSPTHLIKTRGQQVTLRCSSQSGHNTVSWYQQALGQGPQFIFQYYREEENGRGNFPPRFSGLQFPNYSSELNVNALELDDSALYLCASSLGGDTQYFGPGTRLTVL.

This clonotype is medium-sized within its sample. CDR3 in amino acids: CASSIQGYSNQPQHF. The CDR3 DNA follows: TGTGCCAGTAGTATACAAGGATATAGCAATCAGCCCCAGCATTTT. V gene TRBV19 combines with J gene TRBJ1-5; D unresolved. V was pared by 2 bases and J by 0 bases, with 8 bases between. Germline CDR1 and CDR2: LNHDA and SQIVND (reference sequence). This CDR3 is built from 15 residues.

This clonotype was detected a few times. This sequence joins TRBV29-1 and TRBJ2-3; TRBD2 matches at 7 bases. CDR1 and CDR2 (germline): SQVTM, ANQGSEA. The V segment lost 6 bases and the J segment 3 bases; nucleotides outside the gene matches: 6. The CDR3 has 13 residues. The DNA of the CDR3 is TGCAGCGTGGTCGAGGGAGGGACAGATACGCAGTATTTT. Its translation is CSVVEGGTDTQYF.

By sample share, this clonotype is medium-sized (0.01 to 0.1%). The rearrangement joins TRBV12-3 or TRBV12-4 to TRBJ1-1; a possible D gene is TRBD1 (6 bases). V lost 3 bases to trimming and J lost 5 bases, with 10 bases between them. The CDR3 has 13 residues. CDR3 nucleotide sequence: TGTGCCAGCAGTTTGGTTCAGGGGACTGAAGCTTTCTTT. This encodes CASSLVQGTEAFF.

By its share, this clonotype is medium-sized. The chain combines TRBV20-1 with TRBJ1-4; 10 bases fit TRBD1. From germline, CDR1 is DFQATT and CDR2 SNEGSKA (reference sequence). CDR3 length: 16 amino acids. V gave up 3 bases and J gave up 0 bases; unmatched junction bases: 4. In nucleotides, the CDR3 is TGCAGTGCTAGGGGACAGGGGCAGTCAACTAATGAAAAACTGTTTTTT. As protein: CSARGQGQSTNEKLFF.

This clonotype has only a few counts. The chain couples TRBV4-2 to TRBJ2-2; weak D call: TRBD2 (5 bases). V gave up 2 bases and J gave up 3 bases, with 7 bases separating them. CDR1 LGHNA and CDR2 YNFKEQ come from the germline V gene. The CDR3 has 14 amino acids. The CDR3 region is CASSQQEDTGELFF. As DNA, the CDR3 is TGTGCCAGCAGCCAACAGGAGGACACCGGGGAGCTGTTTTTT.

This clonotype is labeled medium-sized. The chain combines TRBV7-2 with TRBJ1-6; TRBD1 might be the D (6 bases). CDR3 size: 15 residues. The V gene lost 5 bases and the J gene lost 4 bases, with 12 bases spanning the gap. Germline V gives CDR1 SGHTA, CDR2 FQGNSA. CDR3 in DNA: TGTGCCAGCAGCCCCCGACAGGAATATAATTCACCCCTCCACTTT. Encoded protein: CASSPRQEYNSPLHF.

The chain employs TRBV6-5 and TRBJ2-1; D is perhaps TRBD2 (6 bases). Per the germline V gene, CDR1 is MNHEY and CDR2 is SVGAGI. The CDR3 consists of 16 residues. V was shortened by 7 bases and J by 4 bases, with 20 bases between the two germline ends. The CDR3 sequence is CASNRREPLFYNEQFF. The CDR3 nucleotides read TGTGCCAGCAATAGGAGGGAGCCCCTTTTTTACAATGAGCAGTTCTTC.

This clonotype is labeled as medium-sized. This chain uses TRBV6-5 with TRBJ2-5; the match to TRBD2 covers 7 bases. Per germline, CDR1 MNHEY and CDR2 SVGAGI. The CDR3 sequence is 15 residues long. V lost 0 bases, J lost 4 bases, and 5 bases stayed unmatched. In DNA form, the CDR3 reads TGTGCCAGCAGTTACTCTCGGGACTATCGAGAGACCCAGTACTTC. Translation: CASSYSRDYRETQYF.

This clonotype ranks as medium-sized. The chain's CDR3 is CSACRLAGAYEQYF. DNA of the CDR3: TGCAGTGCTTGCCGTTTGGCGGGGGCCTACGAGCAGTACTTC. The genes are TRBV20-1 and TRBJ2-7; TRBD2 agrees at 7 bases. Trimming at V came to 5 bases and at J to 2 bases, leaving 9 bases not matched to a gene. The CDR3 runs to 14 residues. Germline CDR1 is DFQATT and CDR2 is SNEGSKA (reference sequence).

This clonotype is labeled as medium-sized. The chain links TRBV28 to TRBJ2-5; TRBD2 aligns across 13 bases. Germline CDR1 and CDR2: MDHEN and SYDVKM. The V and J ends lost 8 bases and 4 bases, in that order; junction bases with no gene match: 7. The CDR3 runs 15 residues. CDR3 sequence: CASHGTSGDVETQYF. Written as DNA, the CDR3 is TGTGCCAGCCATGGGACTAGCGGGGATGTAGAGACCCAGTACTTC.

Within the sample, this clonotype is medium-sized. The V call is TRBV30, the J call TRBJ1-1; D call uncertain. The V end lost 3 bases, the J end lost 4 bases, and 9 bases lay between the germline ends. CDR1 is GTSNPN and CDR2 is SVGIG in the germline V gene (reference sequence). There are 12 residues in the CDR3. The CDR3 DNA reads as TGTGCCTGGAGACGGTTGCGCACTGAAGCTTTCTTT. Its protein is CAWRRLRTEAFF.

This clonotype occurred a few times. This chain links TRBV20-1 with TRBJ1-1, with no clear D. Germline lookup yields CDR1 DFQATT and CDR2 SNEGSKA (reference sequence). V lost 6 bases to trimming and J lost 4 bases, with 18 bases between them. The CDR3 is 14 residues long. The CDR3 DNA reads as TGCAGTGCCCCAAGCCCCCGGAGGAGCACTGAAGCTTTCTTT. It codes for CSAPSPRRSTEAFF.

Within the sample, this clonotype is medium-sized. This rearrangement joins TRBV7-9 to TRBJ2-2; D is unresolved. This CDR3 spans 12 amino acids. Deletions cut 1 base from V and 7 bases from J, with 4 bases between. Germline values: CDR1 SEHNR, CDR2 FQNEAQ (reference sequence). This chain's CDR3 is CASSLGHGELFF. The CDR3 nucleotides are TGTGCCAGCAGCTTAGGTCACGGGGAGCTGTTTTTT.